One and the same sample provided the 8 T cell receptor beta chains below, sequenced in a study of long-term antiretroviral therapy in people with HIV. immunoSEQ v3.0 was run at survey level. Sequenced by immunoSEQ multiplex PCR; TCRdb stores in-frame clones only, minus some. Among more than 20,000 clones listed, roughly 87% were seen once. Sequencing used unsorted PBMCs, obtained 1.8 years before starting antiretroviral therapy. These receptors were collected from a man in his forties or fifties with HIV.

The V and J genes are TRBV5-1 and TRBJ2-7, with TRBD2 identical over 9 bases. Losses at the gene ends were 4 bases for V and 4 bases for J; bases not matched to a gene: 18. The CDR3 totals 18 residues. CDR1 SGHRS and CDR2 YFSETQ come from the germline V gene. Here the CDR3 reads CASSQPSGRFPRGYEQYF. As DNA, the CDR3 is TGCGCCAGCAGCCAACCCAGCGGGAGGTTTCCGAGGGGTTACGAGCAGTACTTC.

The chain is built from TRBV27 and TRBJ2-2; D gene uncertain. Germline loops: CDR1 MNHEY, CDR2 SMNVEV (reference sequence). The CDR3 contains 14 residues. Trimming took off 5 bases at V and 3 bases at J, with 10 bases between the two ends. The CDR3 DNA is TGTGCCAGCAGTCCCGACGGTTACACCGGGGAGCTGTTTTTT. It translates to CASSPDGYTGELFF.

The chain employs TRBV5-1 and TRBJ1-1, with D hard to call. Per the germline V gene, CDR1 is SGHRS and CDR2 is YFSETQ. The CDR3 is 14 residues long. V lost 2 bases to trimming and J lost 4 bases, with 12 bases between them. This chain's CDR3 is CASSFGIYGTEAFF. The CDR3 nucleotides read TGCGCCAGCAGCTTTGGTATTTATGGCACTGAAGCTTTCTTT.

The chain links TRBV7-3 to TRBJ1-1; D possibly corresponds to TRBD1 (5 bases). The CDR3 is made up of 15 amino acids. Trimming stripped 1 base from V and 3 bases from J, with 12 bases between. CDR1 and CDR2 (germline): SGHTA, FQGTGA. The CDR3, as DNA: TGTGCCAGCAGCTTAATACCAGGGATGGACACTGAAGCTTTCTTT. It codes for CASSLIPGMDTEAFF.

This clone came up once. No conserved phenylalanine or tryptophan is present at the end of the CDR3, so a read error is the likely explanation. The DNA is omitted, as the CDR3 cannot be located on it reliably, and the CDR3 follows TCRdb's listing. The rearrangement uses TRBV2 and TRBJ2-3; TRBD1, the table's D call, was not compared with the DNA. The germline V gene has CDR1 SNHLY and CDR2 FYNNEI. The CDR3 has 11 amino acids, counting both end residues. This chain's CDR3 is CASKGQGGPAL.

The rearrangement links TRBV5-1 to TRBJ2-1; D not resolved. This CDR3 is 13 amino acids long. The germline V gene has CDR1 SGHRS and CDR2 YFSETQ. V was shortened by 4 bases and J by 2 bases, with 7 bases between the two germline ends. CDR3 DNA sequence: TGCGCCAGCAGCCTGCCGCCCTACAATGAGCAGTTCTTC. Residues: CASSLPPYNEQFF.

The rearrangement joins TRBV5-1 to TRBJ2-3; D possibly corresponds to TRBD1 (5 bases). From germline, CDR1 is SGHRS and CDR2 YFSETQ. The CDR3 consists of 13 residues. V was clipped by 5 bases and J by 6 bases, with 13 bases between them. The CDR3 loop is CASRISGLDTQYF. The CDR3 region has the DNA TGCGCCAGCAGGATCTCAGGGCTGGATACGCAGTATTTT.

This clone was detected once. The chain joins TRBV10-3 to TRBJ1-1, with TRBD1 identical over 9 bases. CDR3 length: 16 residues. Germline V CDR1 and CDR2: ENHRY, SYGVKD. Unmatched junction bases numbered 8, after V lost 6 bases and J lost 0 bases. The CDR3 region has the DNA TGTGCCATCAGGCCTGGACAGGGGTCGATGAACACTGAAGCTTTCTTT. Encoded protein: CAIRPGQGSMNTEAFF.